The present T cell receptor beta chain was sequenced within a study of type 1 regulatory T cells. Study-wide context: T-allo10 is a Tr1-enriched, alloantigen-specific CD4 T cell product made in vitro.

TCRdb reprocessed the reads via MiXCR and lists one record per CDR3 protein. The repertoire holds 70,000 or so distinct CDR3 sequences, with roughly 20% as singletons. Study results and limitations: Type 1 regulatory T cells had a more restricted TCR repertoire than non-type 1 regulatory T cells.

V shed 6 bases and J shed 9 bases, with 15 bases lying between them. This CDR3 region has 12 residues. The V gene's germline CDR1 is DFQATT and CDR2 SNEGSKA (reference sequence). A few counts support this clonotype. No antigen is known for it. The sample taken for sequencing was cultured type 1 regulatory T (Tr1) cells, either the whole culture or a sorted fraction (not recorded which). The clonotype originates from a human donor in good health. The V call is TRBV20-1, the J call TRBJ1-5; perhaps TRBD1 as D (6 bases). The CDR3 region is CSAQTGPRPQHF. The CDR3 coding sequence is TGCAGTGCACAGACAGGTCCCCGGCCCCAGCATTTT.